This TCR beta chain was obtained from a study of T cell responses to AZD1222 COVID-19 vaccine. General observations from the study: CD4 TCRs associated with vaccination spanned spike, dominating at 160-218 and 743-854. Spike-specific TCRs gained breadth and depth after people received two AZD1222 doses.

Note on this clone: The antigen remains unidentified.

Libraries were prepared by immunoSEQ multiplex PCR; TCRdb keeps only in-frame clonotypes and omits some of them. The repertoire holds tens of thousands of clones, with about 92% as singletons. Sequencing used peripheral blood, obtained 28 days after the second AZD1222 dose. This sequence originates from an adult who received the AZD1222 COVID-19 vaccine.

The CDR3 DNA reads TGTGCCAGCAGTTACTCGACTGGGGGAGGTGGAGAGACCCAGTACTTC. Amino acids: CASSYSTGGGGETQYF. The chain uses TRBV6-2 or TRBV6-3 and TRBJ2-5; D might be TRBD2 (6 bases). This CDR3 has 16 amino acids. Germline values: CDR1 MNHEY, CDR2 SVGEGT. Between the trimmed V and J ends, which lost 0 bases and 4 bases, there was a span of 15 bases.